The present T cell receptor (beta chain) was sequenced within a study of blood T cell repertoires in COVID-19. The wider study: From the United States, Italy and Spain came samples of acute and convalescent COVID-19.

In the original analysis: For nucleated cells, counts were estimated from reference gene primer amplification. Assay: immunoSEQ multiplex PCR; the TCRdb copy retains only in-frame clones and omits some. V, J and clone size are taken as reported in that table, and D and trimming were inferred from the DNA itself. The top ten clones hold nearly 2% of a sample with about 260,000 clones, around nine tenths of them seen once. The V gene end was trimmed by 5 bases and the J gene end by 5 bases; junction bases not matched to a gene: 10. CDR1 and CDR2 from the germline V gene are LGHDT and YNNKEL (reference sequence). CDR3 length equals 15 residues.

This chain joins TRBV3-1 (or the pseudogene TRBV3-2) and TRBJ1-2, with TRBD1 matching over 8 bases. This TCR was recovered from a man between 25 and 39 years old with active or convalescent COVID-19. Specimen: peripheral blood. The CDR3, as DNA: TGTGCCAGCAGCGCAACGACCGGGACAGGATATGGCTACACCTTC. This sequence encodes CASSATTGTGYGYTF.